This section outlines one T cell receptor beta chain sequence together with its context. In the authors' methods: Using reference gene primer amplification, nucleated cell counts were estimated. Sequencing was performed with immunoSEQ multiplex PCR; in TCRdb, only in-frame clones are kept and a portion is missing. From that table come the V and J calls and clone size; the DNA was used to work out D and trimming. The table has roughly 99,000 clones, around nine tenths seen once; the top ten hold 2.1%. The data stem from a study of blood T cell repertoires in COVID-19. Study overall: Samples taken during acute and convalescent COVID-19 were collected in the United States, Italy and Spain. Nucleic acid was either cDNA or gDNA, and it came from T cells, B-cell-depleted T cells, or PBMCs.

Germline trimming cut 2 bases from V and 3 bases from J; bases unmatched to any gene: 9. This CDR3 contains 16 residues. Germline CDR1 reads KGHSH; CDR2 reads LQKENI. Seattle patients were enrolled while actively infected and followed longitudinally. Sequenced input: peripheral blood. The clonotype was recovered from a man aged 45-60 years with COVID-19, enrolled during active disease. The chain joins TRBV18 to TRBJ1-1; 7 bases are shared with TRBD1. DNA of the CDR3: TGTGCCAGCTCACCAGCAATGACAGGGAGAGACACTGAAGCTTTCTTT. It specifies CASSPAMTGRDTEAFF.